Presented here are 10 T cell receptor beta chains from one specimen sequenced in a study of T cells after yellow fever vaccination. Each CDR3 protein gets one entry after TCRdb re-called the 5' RACE reads with MiXCR. The top ten hold 15% of the sample, which has around 49,000 distinct CDR3 sequences, 6.8% seen once. Sequencing used CD8+ T cells not binding an NS4B(214-222) dextramer, sorted from PBMCs, obtained 45 days after the yellow fever booster vaccination. The receptors here all came from a man aged 30-40 years who received the YFV17D yellow fever vaccine.

This clonotype has a count of ten or more. The rearrangement joins TRBV4-3 to TRBJ2-7, with D possibly matching TRBD2 (5 bases). The germline gives CDR1 LGHNA, CDR2 YSLEER. The CDR3 consists of 15 residues. Trimming removed 4 bases at V and 1 base at J, with 14 bases between. CDR3 DNA sequence: TGCGCCAGCAGCCTTTCTATGGAGGTTTCCTACGAGCAGTACTTC. As protein: CASSLSMEVSYEQYF.

This clonotype was counted at least ten times. The chain joins TRBV7-9 to TRBJ2-3, with TRBD2 matching 7 bases. The CDR3 runs to 16 residues. The ends lost 5 bases at V and 2 bases at J; junction bases unmatched: 10. CDR1 is SEHNR and CDR2 is FQNEAQ in the germline V gene (reference sequence). Here the CDR3 reads CASSPRAGDVTDTQYF. As DNA, the CDR3 is TGTGCCAGCAGCCCAAGGGCGGGAGATGTCACAGATACGCAGTATTTT.

This clonotype was seen many times. V and J are TRBV7-6 and TRBJ2-7; no reliable D call. Trimming pared 0 bases from V and 2 bases from J, leaving 11 bases between. The CDR3 contains 15 residues. Germline CDR1 reads SGHVS; CDR2 reads FNYEAQ. CDR3 in DNA: TGTGCCAGCAGCTTAGCTACGGACCTCCCCTACGAGCAGTACTTC. It codes for CASSLATDLPYEQYF.

This clonotype qualifies as medium-sized. The rearrangement links TRBV10-3 to TRBJ2-1, with D hard to call. With 10 bases removed from V and 7 bases from J, the gap between germline ends came to 11 bases. This CDR3 region has 11 residues. Germline V gene sequence: CDR1 ENHRY, CDR2 SYGVKD. CDR3 bases: TGTGCCACGGATCAGGAGAATGAGCAGTTCTTC. It codes for CATDQENEQFF.

Turning to this clonotype: Just one base apart from a much larger clone, this may be a read error. The CDR3 is CASSLAWASVKTDTQYF. The CDR3 DNA is TGTGCCAGCAGCTTAGCGTGGGCTAGCGTGAAAACAGATACGCAGTATTTT. The chain carries TRBV7-9 and TRBJ2-3, with D possibly TRBD2 on 6 matching bases. This CDR3 is built from 17 residues. The ends were cut back, 0 bases at V and 3 bases at J, with 16 bases in the middle. The germline gives CDR1 SEHNR, CDR2 FQNEAQ (reference sequence).

This clonotype was seen repeatedly, ten times or more. This chain uses TRBV11-2 with TRBJ1-5, with D unclear. The CDR3 loop spans 13 amino acids. V lost 3 bases to trimming and J lost 4 bases, with 7 bases between them. Germline loops: CDR1 SGHAT, CDR2 FQNNGV. CDR3 sequence (DNA): TGTGCCAGCAGCTTGCGATTAAATCAGCCCCAGCATTTT. This encodes CASSLRLNQPQHF.

This clonotype was counted many times. The gene calls are TRBV6-5 and TRBJ2-1; possibly TRBD1 for D (6 bases). The germline CDR1 and CDR2 sequences are MNHEY and SVGAGI. The V end was cut by 6 bases, the J end by 8 bases, with 23 bases between. The CDR3 is 16 amino acids. This CDR3 reads CASSTPALQGYDEQFF. In nucleotides, the CDR3 is TGTGCCAGCAGCACACCAGCCCTCCAGGGGTACGATGAGCAGTTCTTC.

This clonotype was seen ten or more times. The V gene is TRBV23-1, the J gene TRBJ2-2; D possibly matches TRBD1 or TRBD2 (5 bases each). TRBV23-1 is recorded as an ORF, its role being uncertain. Trimming pared 0 bases from V and 13 bases from J, leaving 15 bases between. The CDR3 is made up of 14 amino acids. The CDR3 DNA reads TGCGCCAGCAGTCAATCGAGGGGAAAACGATGGCTGTTTTTT. This sequence encodes CASSQSRGKRWLFF.

This clonotype was seen ten or more times. The chain uses TRBV18 and TRBJ2-7, with a tentative D call TRBD1 (6 bases). The germline gives CDR1 KGHSH, CDR2 LQKENI. Trimming removed 0 bases at V and 6 bases at J, with 15 bases between. CDR3 length: 15 residues. The DNA of the CDR3 is TGTGCCAGCTCACCACCTGCACAGGGTGAACGCGAGCAGTACTTC. Encoded protein: CASSPPAQGEREQYF.

There are a few counts of this clonotype. The J gene is TRBJ2-5, the V gene TRBV6-2 or TRBV6-3; 12 bases fit TRBD2. With 2 bases clipped from V and 2 bases from J, the junction kept 18 bases outside the gene matches. Germline V gives CDR1 MNHEY, CDR2 SVGEGT. The CDR3 spans 21 residues. The CDR3 region has the DNA TGTGCCAGCAGTTACCTGTTAGGTCTAGCGGGAGGGCCGGAGGCTCAAGAGACCCAGTACTTC. This translates into CASSYLLGLAGGPEAQETQYF.